A single sample is the source of the 3 T cell receptor beta chains below, sequenced in a study of shared clonotypes between healthy human individuals. Repertoires were generated with immunoSEQ multiplex PCR, while TCRdb's copy carries only in-frame clones and drops some. The sample yields millions of clones, approximately 95% seen once. Sequenced: naive CD4+ T cells sorted from blood. The subset denotes: CD45RA+ positively selected. The receptors originated from a man younger than 35 in good health.

CDR3 protein: CASSLPWAGGNTIYF. CDR3 sequence (DNA): TGCGCCAGCAGCTTGCCGTGGGCAGGGGGAAACACCATATATTTT. V gene TRBV5-1 combines with J gene TRBJ1-3; possibly TRBD1 for D (5 bases). Deletions cut 1 base from V and 4 bases from J, with 12 bases between. The CDR3 length is 15 residues. CDR1 is SGHRS, CDR2 YFSETQ, per germline. Full variable domain (rest looked up from reference TRBV5-1 and TRBJ1-3): KAGVTQTPRYLIKTRGQQVTLSCSPISGHRSVSWYQQTPGQGLQFLFEYFSETQRNKGNFPGRFSGRQFSNSRSEMNVSTLELGDSALYLCASSLPWAGGNTIYFGEGSWLTVV.

This rearrangement joins TRBV7-8 to TRBJ2-7; unclear D gene. This CDR3 has 13 residues. V gave up 1 base and J gave up 7 bases, with 11 bases separating them. Germline V lookup: CDR1 SGHVS, CDR2 FQNEAQ. The CDR3 loop is CASSLGGLREQYF. The DNA of the CDR3 is TGTGCCAGCAGCTTAGGTGGGTTGAGGGAGCAGTACTTC.

This clone was counted between two and nine times. As DNA, the CDR3 is TGTGCCAGCACTAGCATAACAGCGGGGGGCTACGAGCAGTACTTC. It encodes CASTSITAGGYEQYF. The chain is built from TRBV6-1 and TRBJ2-7, with TRBD2 matching over 9 bases. In germline, CDR1 is MNHNS, CDR2 SASEGT. After removal of 7 bases from V and 3 bases from J, the junction contained 10 bases not matched to a gene. The CDR3 runs to 15 residues.